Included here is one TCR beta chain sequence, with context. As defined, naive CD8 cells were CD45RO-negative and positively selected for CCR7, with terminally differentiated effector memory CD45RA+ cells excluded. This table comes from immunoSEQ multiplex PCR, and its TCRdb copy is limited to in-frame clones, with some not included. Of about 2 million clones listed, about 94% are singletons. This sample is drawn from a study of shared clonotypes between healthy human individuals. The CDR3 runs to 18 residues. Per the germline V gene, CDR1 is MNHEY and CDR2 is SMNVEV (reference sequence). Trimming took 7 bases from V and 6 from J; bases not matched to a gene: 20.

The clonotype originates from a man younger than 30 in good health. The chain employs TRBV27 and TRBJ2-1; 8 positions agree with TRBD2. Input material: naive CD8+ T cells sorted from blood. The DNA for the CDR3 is TGTGCCAGCACCGAACGGGGGGGCCTATTTCGTTTCGGCAATGAGCAGTTCTTC. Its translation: CASTERGGLFRFGNEQFF.